The 14 T cell receptor beta chains listed next were all sequenced from one sample in a study of T cell changes during pregnancy in multiple sclerosis. Here immunoSEQ multiplex PCR was the method, and the copy in TCRdb shows in-frame clones only, minus some. Found here are some 46,000 clones, around nine tenths of them singletons; the top ten hold roughly 0.4%. The material was CD4+ T cells from peripheral blood mononuclear cells, obtained after pregnancy. These TCRs come from a female donor with multiple sclerosis, enrolled in a pregnancy study.

CDR3 in DNA: TGTGCCAGCAGTGAAGCGCGTGGGGGCGCCGTTGGCTACACCTTC. It specifies CASSEARGGAVGYTF. This rearrangement joins TRBV2 to TRBJ1-2, with D possibly TRBD1 on 6 matching bases. The CDR3 contains 15 residues. V was shortened by 0 bases and J by 7 bases, with 15 bases between the two germline ends. CDR1 and CDR2 (germline): SNHLY, FYNNEI.

This clone has only one observation. The chain links TRBV15 to TRBJ2-2; 11 bases match TRBD2. J lost 4 bases, V lost 1 base, and 2 bases had no gene match. This CDR3 is 16 amino acids long. Germline lookup yields CDR1 LNHNV and CDR2 YYDKDF (reference sequence). CDR3 coding DNA: TGTGCCACCAGCAGAGTGACTAGCGGGGCCACCGGGGAGCTGTTTTTT. This gives the protein CATSRVTSGATGELFF. The full variable domain, with the rest looked up from reference TRBV15 and TRBJ2-2, is DAMVIQNPRYQVTQFGKPVTLSCSQTLNHNVMYWYQQKSSQAPKLLFHYYDKDFNNEADTPDNFQSRRPNTSFCFLDIRSPGLGDTAMYLCATSRVTSGATGELFFGEGSRLTVL.

A remark on this clone: An end of the junction does not agree with germline; a read error may underlie this. The rearrangement links TRBV28 to TRBJ1-2; 9 bases line up with TRBD1. The germline CDR1 and CDR2 sequences are MDHEN and SYDVKM. The CDR3 is made up of 13 amino acids. CDR3 sequence (DNA): TGTGCCAGCAACGTGGACAGGGGCTATGACTACACCTTC. Protein product: CASNVDRGYDYTF.

The CDR3 sequence: CASRPGGYTGELFF. CDR3 nucleotide sequence: TGTGCCAGTAGACCCGGGGGATACACCGGGGAGCTGTTTTTT. This chain connects TRBV19 to TRBJ2-2; D perhaps matches TRBD2 (6 bases). The V end was cut by 6 bases, the J end by 3 bases, with 11 bases between. Germline V gene sequence: CDR1 LNHDA, CDR2 SQIVND (reference sequence). The CDR3 sequence is 14 residues long.

This clone was seen only once. The chain is built from TRBV29-1 and TRBJ2-1; D is ambiguous. The germline V and J ends were trimmed by 6 bases and 11 bases, with 8 bases remaining between them. The CDR3 spans 9 residues. In germline, CDR1 is SQVTM, CDR2 ANQGSEA. The CDR3 loop is CSVRVKQFF. DNA for the CDR3: TGCAGCGTCCGGGTAAAGCAGTTCTTC.

The genes are TRBV9 and TRBJ2-5; 8 nucleotides align to TRBD1. This CDR3 has 17 residues. Per germline, CDR1 SGDLS and CDR2 YYNGEE. With 1 base clipped from V and 5 bases from J, the junction kept 13 bases outside the gene matches. CDR3: CASSVRGTGSTRETQYF. CDR3 nucleotides: TGTGCCAGCAGCGTAAGGGGGACAGGTTCGACTCGGGAGACCCAGTACTTC.

The gene calls are TRBV4-1 and TRBJ2-2; 10 bases align to TRBD2. This CDR3 has 17 residues. CDR1 MGHRA and CDR2 YSYEKL come from the germline V gene. V was pared by 4 bases and J by 6 bases, with 11 bases of the junction left unmatched. CDR3 nucleotide sequence: TGCGCCAGCAGCCCTAGTGGGGGACTAGCGCGACCCGGGGAGCTGTTTTTT. Amino acids: CASSPSGGLARPGELFF.

J is TRBJ1-2 and V is TRBV5-1, with TRBD1 identical over 7 bases. Trimming cost V 5 bases and J 7 bases; bases outside gene matches: 20. The germline V gene has CDR1 SGHRS and CDR2 YFSETQ. This CDR3 is built from 17 residues. The CDR3 nucleotides read TGCGCCAGCAGTTTTTCCATATCCCCGGGACAGCGGTCTGGCTACACCTTC. Translated, it gives CASSFSISPGQRSGYTF.

Written as DNA, the CDR3 is TGTGCCAGTAGTAGGGACACCTATGGCTACACCTTC. Amino acid sequence: CASSRDTYGYTF. J is TRBJ1-2 and V is TRBV19, with TRBD1 as a possible D gene (6 bases). The germline gives CDR1 LNHDA, CDR2 SQIVND (reference sequence). This CDR3 spans 12 amino acids. Deletions cut 4 bases from V and 4 bases from J, with 7 bases between.

The chain recombines TRBV5-1 with TRBJ1-1; 10 nucleotides line up with TRBD1. The junction had 3 bases not matched to a gene; V was cut back by 2 bases and J by 2 bases. The CDR3 is 15 amino acids. Germline CDR1 is SGHRS and CDR2 is YFSETQ. CDR3 region: CASSFLTGGNTEAFF. CDR3 coding DNA: TGCGCCAGCAGCTTCTTGACAGGGGGCAACACTGAAGCTTTCTTT. Combining the CDR3 with reference TRBV5-1 and TRBJ1-1 gives the whole variable domain KAGVTQTPRYLIKTRGQQVTLSCSPISGHRSVSWYQQTPGQGLQFLFEYFSETQRNKGNFPGRFSGRQFSNSRSEMNVSTLELGDSALYLCASSFLTGGNTEAFFGQGTRLTVV.

This rearrangement joins TRBV4-1 to TRBJ2-3; D gene unclear. V dropped 0 bases and J dropped 5 bases, with 6 bases sitting between them. CDR3 length: 13 residues. In germline, CDR1 is MGHRA, CDR2 YSYEKL. CDR3 amino acids: CASSQDVGDTQYF. The DNA for the CDR3 is TGCGCCAGCAGCCAAGATGTCGGAGATACGCAGTATTTT.

This clone has a single count. The V gene is TRBV4-3, the J gene TRBJ1-1; 7 bases match TRBD1. The CDR3 spans 16 residues. Germline assignment: CDR1 LGHNA and CDR2 YSLEER. V lost 4 bases, J lost 1 base, and 9 bases stayed unmatched. CDR3 DNA sequence: TGCGCCAGCAGCCGGACCGTGGCAGGGGGGAACACTGAAGCTTTCTTT. Translated, it gives CASSRTVAGGNTEAFF.

V usage is TRBV7-2 and J usage is TRBJ2-2; maybe TRBD2 (6 bases). The V gene lost 2 bases and the J gene lost 4 bases, with 11 bases spanning the gap. This CDR3 region has 15 residues. Germline V lookup: CDR1 SGHTA, CDR2 FQGNSA. The CDR3 here is CASSLRSGVTGELFF. The CDR3 DNA reads as TGTGCCAGCAGCTTAAGGTCGGGGGTCACCGGGGAGCTGTTTTTT.

The chain employs TRBV28 and TRBJ2-5, with 9 positions matching TRBD1. V shed 8 bases and J 4 bases; nucleotides not matched to a gene: 11. Germline values: CDR1 MDHEN, CDR2 SYDVKM. The CDR3 has 15 residues. CDR3 nucleotides: TGTGCCAGCCTGAGAACAGGGGGCGGGGGAGAGACCCAGTACTTC. This encodes CASLRTGGGGETQYF.